These 18 T cell receptor beta chains share one sample of origin, sequenced in a study of blood T cell repertoires in COVID-19. Here immunoSEQ multiplex PCR was the method, and the copy in TCRdb shows in-frame clones only, minus some. Of just over 200,000 clones in the sample, 80% are singletons; the top ten hold approximately 6%. Sequencing was carried out using peripheral blood. Every receptor here comes from a woman between 65 and 79 years old with acute or convalescent COVID-19.

The chain links TRBV5-4 to TRBJ1-2; D is uncertain. Germline V gene sequence: CDR1 SGHNT, CDR2 YYREEE (reference sequence). The CDR3 has 16 amino acids. V gave up 3 bases and J gave up 4 bases, with 19 bases separating them. DNA for the CDR3: TGTGCCAGCAGCTCCCCCCCGCCCGGAGGCGGCTATGGCTACACCTTC. It translates to CASSSPPPGGGYGYTF.

The J gene is TRBJ2-3, the V gene TRBV20-1; possibly TRBD1 for D (5 bases). The CDR3 spans 13 residues. CDR1 is DFQATT and CDR2 is SNEGSKA in the germline V gene (reference sequence). V lost 3 bases and J 4 bases, leaving 11 bases between the germline ends. DNA for the CDR3: TGCAGTGCTAGTTGGCAGGGCCCAGATACGCAGTATTTT. Encoded protein: CSASWQGPDTQYF.

J is TRBJ2-7 and V is TRBV7-2; the D gene is possibly TRBD2 (5 bases). CDR1 and CDR2 from the germline V gene are SGHTA and FQGNSA. Trimming stripped 6 bases from V and 6 bases from J, with 24 bases between. The CDR3 covers 16 residues. The CDR3 coding sequence is TGTGCCAGCAGGATAAGGAGGCAGGATAGATTCTCCGAGCAGTACTTC. This encodes CASRIRRQDRFSEQYF.

J is TRBJ1-1 and V is TRBV20-1; D uncertain. Trimming stripped 3 bases from V and 0 bases from J, with 5 bases between. Germline assignment: CDR1 DFQATT and CDR2 SNEGSKA (reference sequence). CDR3 length: 12 amino acids. The CDR3 coding sequence is TGCAGTGCTAGTCCCATGAACACTGAAGCTTTCTTT. It translates to CSASPMNTEAFF.

This clone was counted once. The V gene is TRBV6-4, the J gene TRBJ2-5, with D possibly being TRBD1 (5 bases). The CDR3 extends over 14 amino acids. Germline-derived CDR1 and CDR2 are MRHNA and SNTAGT. V lost 2 bases and J 1 base, leaving 8 bases between the germline ends. CDR3 in amino acids: CASSDRQIQETQYF. In DNA form, the CDR3 reads TGTGCCAGCAGTGACCGACAGATCCAAGAGACCCAGTACTTC.

This rearrangement joins TRBV5-3 to TRBJ2-7, with 8 positions matching TRBD1. TRBV5-3 falls under the ORF class, with uncertain function. V lost 4 bases to trimming and J lost 5 bases; unmatched junction nucleotides: 11. The CDR3 loop spans 15 amino acids. The CDR3 loop reads CARSQRQGKCDEQYF. As DNA, the CDR3 is TGTGCCAGAAGCCAAAGACAGGGGAAGTGCGACGAGCAGTACTTC.

As for this clone: Other DNA sequences within the sample encode an identical CDR3. The CDR3 DNA reads as TGTGCCAGCAGCTTGGGAGAATACGAGCAGTACTTC. Translated, it gives CASSLGEYEQYF. The rearrangement joins TRBV7-9 to TRBJ2-7; the D gene is possibly TRBD2 (5 bases). Trimming took 3 bases from V and 4 from J, leaving 7 bases between them. Germline V gene data show CDR1 as SEHNR and CDR2 as FQNEAQ (reference sequence). The CDR3 covers 12 residues. The full variable domain, in which reference TRBV7-9 and TRBJ2-7 provide the parts outside the CDR3, is DTGVSQNPRHKITKRGQNVTFRCDPISEHNRLYWYRQTLGQGPEFLTYFQNEAQLEKSRLLSDRFSAERPKGSFSTLEIQRTEQGDSAMYLCASSLGEYEQYFGPGTRLTVT.

V is TRBV18 and J is TRBJ2-7, with a possible D match to TRBD2 (6 bases). The germline V gene has CDR1 KGHSH and CDR2 LQKENI. This CDR3 comprises 15 residues. V was pared by 2 bases and J by 4 bases, with 15 bases between. For the CDR3, the DNA is TGTGCCAGCTCACCAGTCGGGGGAGGTCCTTACGAGCAGTACTTC. This encodes CASSPVGGGPYEQYF.

This sequence joins TRBV2 and TRBJ2-2; the match to TRBD1 covers 7 bases. With 7 bases clipped from V and 6 bases from J, the junction kept 5 bases outside the gene matches. Per the germline V gene, CDR1 is SNHLY and CDR2 is FYNNEI. This CDR3 has 13 residues. DNA of the CDR3: TGTGCCAGCAACAACCAGGGGGCCGGGGAGCTGTTTTTT. Protein: CASNNQGAGELFF. The full variable domain, rest sourced from reference TRBV2 and TRBJ2-2, is EPEVTQTPSHQVTQMGQEVILRCVPISNHLYFYWYRQILGQKVEFLVSFYNNEISEKSEIFDDQFSVERPDGSNFTLKIRSTKLEDSAMYFCASNNQGAGELFFGEGSRLTVL.

The V gene is TRBV15, the J gene TRBJ1-1; 11 nucleotides line up with TRBD1. The CDR3 consists of 15 residues. CDR1 is LNHNV and CDR2 is YYDKDF in the germline V gene (reference sequence). V dropped 3 bases and J dropped 6; count of bases not matched to a gene: 6. The CDR3 DNA reads TGTGCCACCAGCAGGTGGGGGACAGGGGGATCTGAAGCTTTCTTT. Translating gives CATSRWGTGGSEAFF.

The V call is TRBV18, the J call TRBJ2-7, with 12 bases lining up with TRBD1. V lost 4 bases and J lost 5; bases outside the gene matches: 3. Germline V lookup: CDR1 KGHSH, CDR2 LQKENI. The CDR3 extends over 14 amino acids. DNA of the CDR3: TGTGCCAGCTCACGGGACAGGGGGCAGAACGAGCAGTACTTC. It encodes CASSRDRGQNEQYF.

This clone has only one observation. CDR3 amino acids: CASKSRDTGELFF. DNA of the CDR3: TGTGCCAGCAAATCCCGGGACACCGGGGAGCTGTTTTTT. The chain combines TRBV2 with TRBJ2-2; D remains unclear. CDR1 SNHLY and CDR2 FYNNEI come from the germline V gene. V lost 7 bases and J 3 bases, leaving 9 bases between the germline ends. This CDR3 spans 13 amino acids.

V usage is TRBV28 and J usage is TRBJ1-1; TRBD1 matches at 9 bases. The CDR3 has 17 amino acids. The trim removed 5 bases at V and 7 bases at J, leaving 17 bases unmatched. The germline V gene has CDR1 MDHEN and CDR2 SYDVKM. The CDR3 is CASSGYTGGDRPNEAFF. CDR3 coding DNA: TGTGCCAGCAGTGGATATACAGGGGGCGATAGGCCAAATGAAGCTTTCTTT.

Only a few counts were recorded for this clone. The chain is built from TRBV30 and TRBJ1-2, with 8 nucleotides matching TRBD1. The CDR3 sequence is 16 residues long. V trimming: 4 bases; J trimming: 4 bases; junction bases outside the gene matches: 14. Looked up from germline, CDR1 is GTSNPN and CDR2 is SVGIG (reference sequence). This chain's CDR3 is CAWTKTGTGGAYGYTF. CDR3 bases: TGTGCCTGGACCAAAACCGGGACAGGAGGGGCCTATGGCTACACCTTC.

The V gene is TRBV5-1, the J gene TRBJ2-7; tentatively, D is TRBD1 (5 bases). This CDR3 is built from 14 residues. Germline lookup yields CDR1 SGHRS and CDR2 YFSETQ. Trimming stripped 0 bases from V and 5 bases from J, with 12 bases between. The CDR3 coding sequence is TGCGCCAGCAGCTTGGGGTCAGGGTCTGACGAGCAGTACTTC. Translating gives CASSLGSGSDEQYF.

This sequence joins TRBV19 and TRBJ2-1; D is ambiguous. The CDR3 extends over 14 amino acids. Trimming stripped 3 bases from V and 0 bases from J, with 6 bases between. The germline V gene has CDR1 LNHDA and CDR2 SQIVND (reference sequence). In DNA, the CDR3 is TGTGCCAGTAGTATTGAGATCTCCTACAATGAGCAGTTCTTC. Its protein product is CASSIEISYNEQFF.

The CDR3 protein is CASSPRTGSMNSPLHF. CDR3 nucleotides: TGTGCCAGCAGCCCCCGGACAGGGAGCATGAATTCACCCCTCCACTTT. J is TRBJ1-6 and V is TRBV7-9, with 8 positions matching TRBD1. This CDR3 spans 16 amino acids. Trimming at V came to 5 bases and at J to 7 bases, leaving 10 bases not matched to a gene. Per germline, CDR1 SEHNR and CDR2 FQNEAQ (reference sequence).

J is TRBJ1-6 and V is TRBV19; TRBD1 matches 7 bases. Germline V gene lookup returns CDR1 LNHDA and CDR2 SQIVND (reference sequence). The J segment lost 10 bases and the V segment lost 4 bases, leaving 10 bases of the junction unmatched. The CDR3 spans 15 residues. The CDR3 here is CASSTTGTVGSPLHF. CDR3 in DNA: TGTGCCAGTAGTACCACCGGGACAGTCGGCTCACCCCTCCACTTT.